The 3 T cell receptor beta chains below were found in one sample sequenced in a study of radiotherapy plus CTLA-4 blockade in lung cancer. Repertoires were generated with immunoSEQ multiplex PCR, while TCRdb's copy carries only in-frame clones and drops some. The sample has tens of thousands of clones, more than 85% seen once; the top ten hold 15% to 20%. The input for sequencing was peripheral blood, taken from a patient treated with radiotherapy plus ipilimumab. These receptors all stem from a human donor with non-small cell lung cancer that progressed on radiotherapy plus ipilimumab.

The chain couples TRBV5-1 to TRBJ2-7; D is undetermined. CDR1 is SGHRS and CDR2 is YFSETQ in the germline V gene. The CDR3 contains 14 residues. Trimming pared 4 bases from V and 1 base from J, leaving 12 bases between. Here the CDR3 DNA reads TGCGCCAGCAGCCCCGATGCCGTATCCTACGAGCAGTACTTC. As protein: CASSPDAVSYEQYF.

This chain links TRBV18 with TRBJ1-1; D perhaps matches TRBD1 (5 bases). CDR3 length equals 14 residues. Germline CDR1 is KGHSH and CDR2 is LQKENI. Trimming shortened V by 3 bases and J by 4 bases, and 12 bases separated the two germline ends. In nucleotides, the CDR3 is TGTGCCAGCTCACCGGGTGGGCAGGGCACTGAAGCTTTCTTT. It is translated as CASSPGGQGTEAFF.

The chain recombines TRBV27 with TRBJ2-7; D unresolved. Germline lookup yields CDR1 MNHEY and CDR2 SMNVEV (reference sequence). The CDR3 runs 14 residues. V lost 4 bases and J lost 2, with 12 bases in between. The CDR3 sequence: CASSSPGRAYEQYF. For the CDR3, the DNA is TGTGCCAGCAGTTCCCCCGGGCGTGCCTACGAGCAGTACTTC.